This T cell receptor beta chain was retrieved from a study of post-analysis software for immune sequencing data. Findings and caveats of the study: There were several TRBV segments more frequent in patients than controls, and TRBV5-6, TRBV5-1 and TRBV20-1 were among them. Significantly lower normalized Chao1 diversity was found in patients with multiple sclerosis relative to controls. Under F measure analysis, samples from one preparation batch co-clustered strongly.

Comment on this clonotype: Its antigen is unidentified. Sequence at one end of the junction differs from germline and may be a read error.

CDR3 size: 14 residues. CDR1 and CDR2 from the germline V gene are DFQATT and SNEGSKA (reference sequence). Tagging with unique molecular identifiers was a feature of the TCR beta cDNA libraries. Each sample of about 0.95 to 11 million input T cells yielded 500,000 or so cDNA molecules, so each molecule approximated one T cell. TCRdb passed the PCR reads through MiXCR, listing each CDR3 protein once. The top ten clones hold 10% to 15% of a sample with 380,000 or so distinct CDR3 sequences, less than 35% of them seen once. The TCR was taken from a girl under 18 with multiple sclerosis. The genes are TRBV20-1 and TRBJ1-5; D is uncertain. Sequenced: blood. The CDR3 protein is CSARALGQNRPQHF. For the CDR3, the DNA is TGCAGTGCTAGGGCCTTAGGCCAGAATCGGCCCCAGCATTTT.